Below are 9 T cell receptor beta chains sequenced from a single sample in a study of cytomegalovirus exposure and HLA in healthy donors. 60 Vbeta and 13 Jbeta primers were used in PCR. The method was immunoSEQ multiplex PCR; TCRdb's version includes in-frame clones alone and lacks a portion of them. The table includes 200,000 or so clones, more than 65% detected once. Sequenced: PBMCs. The receptors stem from a man aged 45-65 years in good health and CMV-seronegative.

This chain connects TRBV19 to TRBJ2-5; D is perhaps TRBD1 (6 bases). Trimming removed 7 bases at V and 6 bases at J, with 15 bases between. Germline V gene data show CDR1 as LNHDA and CDR2 as SQIVND (reference sequence). This CDR3 has 13 residues. CDR3 nucleotide sequence: TGTGCCAGTACCCTGACAGGTGGGAAGACCCAGTACTTC. This encodes CASTLTGGKTQYF.

This rearrangement joins TRBV5-1 to TRBJ1-1; 7 bases are shared with TRBD1. V shed 0 bases and J 0 bases; nucleotides not matched to a gene: 5. Germline CDR1 reads SGHRS; CDR2 reads YFSETQ. This CDR3 is 16 amino acids long. The CDR3 DNA reads as TGCGCCAGCAGCTTGGAGCTCGGGACAGTGAACACTGAAGCTTTCTTT. Protein product: CASSLELGTVNTEAFF.

The chain combines TRBV30 with TRBJ2-5; D is possibly TRBD2 (5 bases). The V gene lost 0 bases and the J gene lost 3 bases, with 14 bases spanning the gap. The CDR3 extends over 15 amino acids. The germline V gene encodes CDR1 GTSNPN and CDR2 SVGIG (reference sequence). The CDR3 reads CAWSVTYLREETQYF. The CDR3 nucleotides are TGTGCCTGGAGTGTTACCTATCTGAGGGAAGAGACCCAGTACTTC.

The chain employs TRBV7-6 and TRBJ1-4, with TRBD1 identical over 9 bases. Germline V lookup: CDR1 SGHVS, CDR2 FNYEAQ. The V gene end was trimmed by 5 bases and the J gene end by 6 bases; junction bases not matched to a gene: 16. The CDR3 runs 18 residues. The CDR3, as DNA: TGTGCCAGCAGCCCAAAACCCCCACAGGGGGCCGTATATGAAAAACTGTTTTTT. Translated: CASSPKPPQGAVYEKLFF.

The chain carries TRBV19 and TRBJ2-1, with a tentative D call TRBD1 (5 bases). V lost 2 bases and J lost 10, with 18 bases in between. Germline V gives CDR1 LNHDA, CDR2 SQIVND (reference sequence). The CDR3 is 15 residues long. CDR3 sequence reads: CASSIRPWGASEQFF. As DNA, the CDR3 is TGTGCCAGTAGTATACGGCCCTGGGGCGCCAGCGAGCAGTTCTTC.

The rearrangement uses TRBV9 and TRBJ2-1, with D perhaps matching TRBD2 (6 bases). The CDR3 extends over 16 amino acids. The V gene's germline CDR1 is SGDLS and CDR2 YYNGEE. V was clipped by 1 base and J by 2 bases, with 13 bases between them. The chain's CDR3 is CASSVTLAEAYNEQFF. In nucleotides, the CDR3 is TGTGCCAGCAGCGTAACCTTAGCGGAGGCCTACAATGAGCAGTTCTTC.

The genes are TRBV9 and TRBJ2-7, with 8 bases fitting TRBD2. The CDR3 is 15 residues long. V trimming: 0 bases; J trimming: 3 bases; junction bases outside the gene matches: 5. The germline gives CDR1 SGDLS, CDR2 YYNGEE. CDR3 protein: CASSVGVSGNYEQYF. DNA for the CDR3: TGTGCCAGCAGCGTAGGCGTTAGCGGGAACTACGAGCAGTACTTC.

This clone occurred a few times. This chain links TRBV28 with TRBJ1-4; 10 nucleotides align to TRBD1. This CDR3 spans 15 amino acids. Looked up from germline, CDR1 is MDHEN and CDR2 is SYDVKM. V was clipped by 7 bases and J by 6 bases; unmatched bases: 8. CDR3 protein: CASTFAGTGDEKLFF. CDR3 nucleotides: TGTGCCAGCACCTTTGCCGGGACAGGGGATGAAAAACTGTTTTTT.

This CDR3 reads CASSLPGTGAEQYF. The CDR3 DNA sequence: TGTGCCAGCAGTCTTCCCGGGACAGGGGCCGAGCAGTACTTC. The chain recombines TRBV28 with TRBJ2-7; 10 bases match TRBD1. Looked up from germline, CDR1 is MDHEN and CDR2 is SYDVKM. The length of the CDR3 is 14 residues. V gave up 5 bases and J gave up 6 bases; unmatched junction bases: 7.